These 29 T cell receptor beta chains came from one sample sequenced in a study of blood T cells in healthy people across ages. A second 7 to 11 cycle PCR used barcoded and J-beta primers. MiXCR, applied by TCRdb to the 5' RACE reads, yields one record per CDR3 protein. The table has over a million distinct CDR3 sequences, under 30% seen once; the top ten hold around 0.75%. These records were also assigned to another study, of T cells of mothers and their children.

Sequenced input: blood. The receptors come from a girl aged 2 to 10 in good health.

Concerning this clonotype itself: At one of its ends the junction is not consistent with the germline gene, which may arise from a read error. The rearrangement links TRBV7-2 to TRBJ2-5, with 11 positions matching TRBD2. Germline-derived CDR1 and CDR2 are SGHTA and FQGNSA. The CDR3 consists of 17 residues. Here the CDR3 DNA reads TGTGCCGGCAGCTTAGCGTTTAGCGGGGGGGACGAAGAGACCCAGTACTTC. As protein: CAGSLAFSGGDEETQYF.

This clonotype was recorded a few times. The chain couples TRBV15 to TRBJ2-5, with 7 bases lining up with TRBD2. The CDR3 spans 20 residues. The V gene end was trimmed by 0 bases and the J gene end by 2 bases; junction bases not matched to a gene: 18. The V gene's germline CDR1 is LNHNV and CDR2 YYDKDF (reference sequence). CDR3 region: CATSRDNKRASGLNQETQYF. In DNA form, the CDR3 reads TGTGCCACCAGCAGAGACAATAAAAGGGCTAGCGGTTTAAATCAAGAGACCCAGTACTTC. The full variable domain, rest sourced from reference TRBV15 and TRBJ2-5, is DAMVIQNPRYQVTQFGKPVTLSCSQTLNHNVMYWYQQKSSQAPKLLFHYYDKDFNNEADTPDNFQSRRPNTSFCFLDIRSPGLGDTAMYLCATSRDNKRASGLNQETQYFGPGTRLLVL.

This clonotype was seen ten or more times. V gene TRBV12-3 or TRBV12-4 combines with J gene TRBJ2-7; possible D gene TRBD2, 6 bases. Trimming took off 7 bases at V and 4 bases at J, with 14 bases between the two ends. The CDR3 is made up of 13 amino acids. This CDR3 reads CASNRGGEYEQYF. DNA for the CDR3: TGTGCCAGCAACCGGGGCGGGGAGTACGAGCAGTACTTC.

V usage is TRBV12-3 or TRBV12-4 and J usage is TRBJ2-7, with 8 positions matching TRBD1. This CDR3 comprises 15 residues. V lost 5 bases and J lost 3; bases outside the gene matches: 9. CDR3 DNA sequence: TGTGCCAGCAGTCCCGAGACAGGGGTCCGCTACGAGCAGTACTTC. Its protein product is CASSPETGVRYEQYF.

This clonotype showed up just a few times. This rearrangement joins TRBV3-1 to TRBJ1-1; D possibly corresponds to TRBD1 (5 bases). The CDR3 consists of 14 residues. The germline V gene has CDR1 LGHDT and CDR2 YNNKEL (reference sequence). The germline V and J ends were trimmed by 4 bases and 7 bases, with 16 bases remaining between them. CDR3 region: CASSPGAGQGEAFF. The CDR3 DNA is TGTGCCAGCAGCCCTGGTGCGGGGCAGGGTGAAGCTTTCTTT.

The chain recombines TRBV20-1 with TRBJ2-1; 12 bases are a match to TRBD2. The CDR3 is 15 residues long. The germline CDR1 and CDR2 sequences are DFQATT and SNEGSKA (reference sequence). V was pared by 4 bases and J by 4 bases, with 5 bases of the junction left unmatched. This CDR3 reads CSAITSGGLYNEQFF. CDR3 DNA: TGCAGTGCTATAACTAGCGGGGGGCTATACAATGAGCAGTTCTTC.

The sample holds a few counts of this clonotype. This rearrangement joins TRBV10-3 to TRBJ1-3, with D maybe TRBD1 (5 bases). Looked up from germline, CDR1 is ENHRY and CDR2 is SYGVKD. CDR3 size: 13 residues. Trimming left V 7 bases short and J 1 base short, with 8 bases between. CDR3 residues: CAINQGSGNTIYF. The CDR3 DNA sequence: TGTGCCATCAACCAGGGTTCTGGAAACACCATATATTTT.

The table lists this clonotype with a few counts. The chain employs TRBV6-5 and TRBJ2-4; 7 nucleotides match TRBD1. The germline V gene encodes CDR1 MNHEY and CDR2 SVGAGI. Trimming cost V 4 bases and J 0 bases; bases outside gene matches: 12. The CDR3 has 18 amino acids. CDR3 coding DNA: TGTGCCAGCAGTTGCGGGCAGGGGGATCCCATAGCCAAAAACATTCAGTACTTC. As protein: CASSCGQGDPIAKNIQYF.

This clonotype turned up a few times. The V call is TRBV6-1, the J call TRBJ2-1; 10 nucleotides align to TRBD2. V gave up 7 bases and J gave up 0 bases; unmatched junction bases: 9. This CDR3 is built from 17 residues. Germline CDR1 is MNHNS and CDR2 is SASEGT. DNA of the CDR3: TGTGCCAGCAATACATGGACTAGCGGAGACTCCTACAATGAGCAGTTCTTC. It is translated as CASNTWTSGDSYNEQFF.

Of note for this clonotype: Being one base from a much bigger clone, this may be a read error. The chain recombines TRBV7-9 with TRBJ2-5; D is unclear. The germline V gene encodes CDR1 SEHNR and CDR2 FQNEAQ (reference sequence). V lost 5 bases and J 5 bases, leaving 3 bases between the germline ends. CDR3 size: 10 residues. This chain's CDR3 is CASSPETQYF. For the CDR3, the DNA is TGTGCCAGCAGCCCGGAGACCCAGTACTTC. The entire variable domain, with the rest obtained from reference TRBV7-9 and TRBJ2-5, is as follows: DTGVSQNPRHKITKRGQNVTFRCDPISEHNRLYWYRQTLGQGPEFLTYFQNEAQLEKSRLLSDRFSAERPKGSFSTLEIQRTEQGDSAMYLCASSPETQYFGPGTRLLVL.

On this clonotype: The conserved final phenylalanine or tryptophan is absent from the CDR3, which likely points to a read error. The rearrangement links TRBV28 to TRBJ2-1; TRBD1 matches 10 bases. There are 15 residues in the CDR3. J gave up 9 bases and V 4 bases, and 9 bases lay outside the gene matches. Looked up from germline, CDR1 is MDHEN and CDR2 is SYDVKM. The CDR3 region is CASSSPGTGDPEQFL. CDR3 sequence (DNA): TGTGCCAGCAGTTCCCCCGGGACAGGGGATCCTGAGCAGTTCCTC.

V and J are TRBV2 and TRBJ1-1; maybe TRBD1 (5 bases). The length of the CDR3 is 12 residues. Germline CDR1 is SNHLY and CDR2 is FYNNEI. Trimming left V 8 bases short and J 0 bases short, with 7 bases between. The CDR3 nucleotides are TGTGCCAGCGTGGGACTGAACACTGAAGCTTTCTTT. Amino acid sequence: CASVGLNTEAFF.

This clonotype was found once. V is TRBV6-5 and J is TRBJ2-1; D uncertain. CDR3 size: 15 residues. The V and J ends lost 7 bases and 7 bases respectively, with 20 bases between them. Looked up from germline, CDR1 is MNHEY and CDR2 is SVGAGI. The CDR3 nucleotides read TGTGCCAGCACAACTACGTTATTGGCGACTAATGAGCAGTTCTTC. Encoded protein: CASTTTLLATNEQFF.

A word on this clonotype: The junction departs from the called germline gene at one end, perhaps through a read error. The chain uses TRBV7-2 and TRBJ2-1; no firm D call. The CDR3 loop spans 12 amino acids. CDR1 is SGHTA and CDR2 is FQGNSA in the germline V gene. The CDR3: CASSLYSETQCF. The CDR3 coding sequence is TGTGCCAGCAGCTTATATTCGGAGACCCAGTGCTTC. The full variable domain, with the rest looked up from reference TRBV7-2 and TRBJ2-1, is GAGVSQSPSNKVTEKGKDVELRCDPISGHTALYWYRQSLGQGLEFLIYFQGNSAPDKSGLPSDRFSAERTGGSVSTLTIQRTQQEDSAVYLCASSLYSETQCFGPGTRLTVL.

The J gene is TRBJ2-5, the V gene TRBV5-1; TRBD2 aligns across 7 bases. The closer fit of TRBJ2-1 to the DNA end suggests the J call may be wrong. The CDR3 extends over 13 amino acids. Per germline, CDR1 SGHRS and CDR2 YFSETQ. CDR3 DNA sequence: TGCGCCAGCAGCATGAACGGGGGGAATGAGCAGTTCTTC. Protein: CASSMNGGNEQFF.

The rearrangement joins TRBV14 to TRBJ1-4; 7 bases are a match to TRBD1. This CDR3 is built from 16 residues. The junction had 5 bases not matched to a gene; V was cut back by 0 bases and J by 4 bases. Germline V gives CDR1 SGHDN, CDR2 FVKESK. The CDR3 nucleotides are TGTGCCAGCAGCCAAGACGTCAACAGGGGTAATGAAAAACTGTTTTTT. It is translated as CASSQDVNRGNEKLFF.

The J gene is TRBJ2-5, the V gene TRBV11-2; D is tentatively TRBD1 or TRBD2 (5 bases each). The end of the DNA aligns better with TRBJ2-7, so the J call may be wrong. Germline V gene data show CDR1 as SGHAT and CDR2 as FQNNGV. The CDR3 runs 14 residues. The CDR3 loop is CASSGGTSHYEQYF. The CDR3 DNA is TGTGCCAGCAGTGGTGGGACCTCTCACTACGAGCAGTACTTC.

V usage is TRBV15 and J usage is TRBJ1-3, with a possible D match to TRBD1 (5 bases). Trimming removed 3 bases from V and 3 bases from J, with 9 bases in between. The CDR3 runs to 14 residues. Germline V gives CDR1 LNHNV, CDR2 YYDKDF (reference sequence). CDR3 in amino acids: CATSRGGIGNTIYF. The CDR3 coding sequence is TGTGCCACCAGCAGGGGGGGGATTGGAAACACCATATATTTT. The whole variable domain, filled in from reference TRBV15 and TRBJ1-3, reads DAMVIQNPRYQVTQFGKPVTLSCSQTLNHNVMYWYQQKSSQAPKLLFHYYDKDFNNEADTPDNFQSRRPNTSFCFLDIRSPGLGDTAMYLCATSRGGIGNTIYFGEGSWLTVV.

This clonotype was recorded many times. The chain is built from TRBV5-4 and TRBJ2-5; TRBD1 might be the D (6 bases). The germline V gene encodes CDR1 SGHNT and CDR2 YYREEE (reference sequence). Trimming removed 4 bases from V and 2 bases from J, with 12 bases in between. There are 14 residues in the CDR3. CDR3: CASSPGAAQETQYF. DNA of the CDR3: TGTGCCAGCAGCCCAGGGGCAGCTCAAGAGACCCAGTACTTC.

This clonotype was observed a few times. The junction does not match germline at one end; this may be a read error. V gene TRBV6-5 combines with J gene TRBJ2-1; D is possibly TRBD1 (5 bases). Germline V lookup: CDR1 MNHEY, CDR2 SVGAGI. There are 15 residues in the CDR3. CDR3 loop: CASIQGGRMDNERFF. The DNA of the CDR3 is TGTGCCAGCATCCAGGGCGGTCGTATGGACAATGAGCGGTTCTTC.

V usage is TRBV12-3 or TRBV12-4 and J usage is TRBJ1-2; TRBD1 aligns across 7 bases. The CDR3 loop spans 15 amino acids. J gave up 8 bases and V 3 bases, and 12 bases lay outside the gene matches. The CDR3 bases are TGTGCCAGCAGTTTTACAGGGGTCCCTAATTCCGGCTACACCTTC. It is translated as CASSFTGVPNSGYTF.

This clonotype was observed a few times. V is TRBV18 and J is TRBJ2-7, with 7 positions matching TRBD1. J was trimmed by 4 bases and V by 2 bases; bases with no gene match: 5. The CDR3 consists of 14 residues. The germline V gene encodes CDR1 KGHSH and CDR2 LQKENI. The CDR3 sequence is CASSPSGQNYEQYF. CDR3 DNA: TGTGCCAGCTCACCATCGGGACAGAATTACGAGCAGTACTTC.

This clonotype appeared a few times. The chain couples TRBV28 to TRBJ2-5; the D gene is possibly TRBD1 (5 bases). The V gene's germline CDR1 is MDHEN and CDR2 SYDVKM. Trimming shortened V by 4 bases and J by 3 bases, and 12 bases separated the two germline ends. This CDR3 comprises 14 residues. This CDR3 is CASSWGRAKETQYF. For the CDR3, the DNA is TGTGCCAGCAGTTGGGGCAGGGCAAAAGAGACCCAGTACTTC.

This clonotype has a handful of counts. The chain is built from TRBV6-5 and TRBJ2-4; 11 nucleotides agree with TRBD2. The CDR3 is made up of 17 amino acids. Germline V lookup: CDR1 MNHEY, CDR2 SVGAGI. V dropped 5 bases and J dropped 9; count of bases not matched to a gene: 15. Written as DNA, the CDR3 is TGTGCCAGCAGTCACACCCTAACTAGCGGGAGTAGTGCCATTCAGTACTTC. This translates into CASSHTLTSGSSAIQYF.

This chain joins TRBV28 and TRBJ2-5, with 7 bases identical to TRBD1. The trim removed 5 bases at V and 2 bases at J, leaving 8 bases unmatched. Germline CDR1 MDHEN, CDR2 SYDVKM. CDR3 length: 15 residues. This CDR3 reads CASSRQGPGQETQYF. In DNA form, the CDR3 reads TGTGCCAGCAGTCGACAGGGTCCGGGGCAAGAGACCCAGTACTTC.

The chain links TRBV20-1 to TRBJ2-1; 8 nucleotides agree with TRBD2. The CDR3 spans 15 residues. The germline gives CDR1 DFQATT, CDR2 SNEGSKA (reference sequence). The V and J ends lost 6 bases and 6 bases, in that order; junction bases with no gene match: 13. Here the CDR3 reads CSAPKLAALPNEQFF. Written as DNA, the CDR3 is TGCAGTGCCCCGAAACTAGCGGCCCTCCCCAATGAGCAGTTCTTC.

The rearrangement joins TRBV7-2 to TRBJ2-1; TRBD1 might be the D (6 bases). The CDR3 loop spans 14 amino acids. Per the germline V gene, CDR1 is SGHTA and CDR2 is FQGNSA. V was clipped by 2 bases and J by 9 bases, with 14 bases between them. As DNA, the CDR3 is TGTGCCAGCAGCTTACAGGGGTTTAGAGGTGAGCAGTTCTTC. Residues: CASSLQGFRGEQFF.

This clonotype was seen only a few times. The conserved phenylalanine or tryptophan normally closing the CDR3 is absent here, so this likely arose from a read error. The CDR3 sequence: CASSLAPTRHNEQFL. CDR3 nucleotide sequence: TGTGCCAGCAGCTTAGCTCCGACAAGACACAATGAGCAGTTCCTC. The V and J genes are TRBV7-9 and TRBJ2-1; D gene uncertain. The germline V and J ends were trimmed by 0 bases and 5 bases, with 11 bases remaining between them. The CDR3 runs 15 residues. Germline V CDR1 and CDR2: SEHNR, FQNEAQ (reference sequence).

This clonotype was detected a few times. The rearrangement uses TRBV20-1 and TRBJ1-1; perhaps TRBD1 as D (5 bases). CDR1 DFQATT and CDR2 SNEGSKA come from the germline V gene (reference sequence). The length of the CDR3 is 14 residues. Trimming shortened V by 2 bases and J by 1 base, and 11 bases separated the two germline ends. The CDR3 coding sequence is TGCAGTGCTAGACAGGGTCGCGGGAACACTGAAGCTTTCTTT. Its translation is CSARQGRGNTEAFF.